This is a list of T cell receptor beta chains from one sample in a study of shared clonotypes between healthy human individuals. Profiling relied on immunoSEQ multiplex PCR, and the TCRdb table lists in-frame clones only, not all of them. The sample records roughly 320,000 clones, roughly 84% being singletons. Sequenced material: memory CD8+ T cells sorted from blood. The receptors come from a man younger than 35 in good health. The CDR3 runs from the conserved cysteine through the conserved F or W. The D gene is left open where the match is weak. Clone size is shown for a subset of rows, as once, few, many or a class of expanded clone.

DNA,CDR3,V,size,D,J
TGTGCCAGCAGCCAGGTAGGGGGCCAGAAGAGCACAGATACGCAGTATTTT,CASSQVGGQKSTDTQYF,TRBV5-4,.,TRBD1,TRBJ2-3
TGTGCCAGCAGTTTTGAGGCAGGTCTCTCCTACGAGCAGTACTTC,CASSFEAGLSYEQYF,TRBV27,.,.,TRBJ2-7
TGTGCCAGCAGCCCCATTAACAAGGATGAGCAGTTCTTC,CASSPINKDEQFF,TRBV11-2,once,.,TRBJ2-1
TGTGCCAGCAGCTTAGAGGCCGGGGTTGAAAAACTGTTTTTT,CASSLEAGVEKLFF,TRBV7-9,.,.,TRBJ1-4
TGTGCCACCAGCAGAGATTGGGCTAGCTCCTACAATGAGCAGTTCTTC,CATSRDWASSYNEQFF,TRBV15,once,.,TRBJ2-1
TGCAGCGTAGCGAGCGGGGAGGCAGATACGCAGTATTTT,CSVASGEADTQYF,TRBV29-1,many,TRBD2,TRBJ2-3
TGTGCCAGCAGCTTAGCCCCTAGCGGGAGGGCCTACGAGCAGTACTTC,CASSLAPSGRAYEQYF,TRBV7-9,.,TRBD2,TRBJ2-7
TGTGCCAGCAGCGTAGTCGGGGCTCTAGATGAAAAACTGTTTTTT,CASSVVGALDEKLFF,TRBV9,.,.,TRBJ1-4
TGTGCCAGCCCACGAAGGCGGGGCCAACCCGGGGAGCTGTTTTTT,CASPRRRGQPGELFF,TRBV11-2,.,.,TRBJ2-2
TGCAGCGTTGCATTTGGGGCAGCAGGGGTGGCTGAAGCTTTCTTT,CSVAFGAAGVAEAFF,TRBV29-1,few,.,TRBJ1-1
TGTGCCAGCAGCTTAGGGTCCCAGGGTTCTGTAGCACCCCTCCACTTT,CASSLGSQGSVAPLHF,TRBV11-2,.,.,TRBJ1-6
TGTGCCAGCAGTCCCCCGGCTGCGCCAGAGCAGTACTTC,CASSPPAAPEQYF,TRBV6-5,.,.,TRBJ2-7
TGTGCCAGCAGTCTACAGGGGGAAGGTGGCTACACCTTC,CASSLQGEGGYTF,TRBV28,.,TRBD1,TRBJ1-2
TGCAGCGTCGAGACAAGTCTAAACACCGGGGAGCTGTTTTTT,CSVETSLNTGELFF,TRBV29-1,.,.,TRBJ2-2
TGCGCCAGCAGTGAATTAGCGGGAGGGCACGAGCAGTACTTC,CASSELAGGHEQYF,TRBV10-2,many,TRBD2,TRBJ2-7
TGTGCCAGCAGTTTTTTTGCCAACTACGAGCAGTACTTC,CASSFFANYEQYF,TRBV27,.,.,TRBJ2-7
TGTGCCAGCAGCACGATTAACACCGGGGAGCTGTTTTTT,CASSTINTGELFF,TRBV9,.,.,TRBJ2-2
TGTGCCAGCAGCTTAGCGTGGACAGGGAACGAGCAGTACTTC,CASSLAWTGNEQYF,TRBV7-9,once,TRBD1,TRBJ2-7
TGTGCCAGCAGCTTAGACAGGAGAGGCTACGAGCAGTACTTC,CASSLDRRGYEQYF,TRBV7-9,.,.,TRBJ2-7
TGCGCCAGCAGCTTTCGGACTAGCGTTGCGAACACCGGGGAGCTGTTTTTT,CASSFRTSVANTGELFF,TRBV4-1,.,TRBD2,TRBJ2-2
TGTGCCAGCAGCGTAGAAGACAGAGAGAACACCGGGGAGCTGTTTTTT,CASSVEDRENTGELFF,TRBV9,.,.,TRBJ2-2
TGCGCCAGCAGCCAAGATCGAGGGTTCTACGAGCAGTACTTC,CASSQDRGFYEQYF,TRBV10-2,.,.,TRBJ2-7
TGCGCCAGCAGTGAGACGGGGAACTATGGCTACACCTTC,CASSETGNYGYTF,TRBV10-2,.,.,TRBJ1-2
TGTGCCAGCAGTCCTCGACAGGCCGTGCCGCTATCCGATGAGCAGTTCTTC,CASSPRQAVPLSDEQFF,TRBV27,.,.,TRBJ2-1
TGTGCCAGCAGCAAGCTATCCGGGACAGGGATTCTTCCGAGCAATCAGCCCCAGCATTTT,CASSKLSGTGILPSNQPQHF,TRBV21-1,.,.,TRBJ1-5
TGTGCCAGCAGTTCCCGGAACCTACCCCATGAAAAACTGTTTTTT,CASSSRNLPHEKLFF,TRBV28,.,.,TRBJ1-4
TGCGCCAGCAGCCAATACAGCGGGACACTGATTAACTATGGCTACACCTTC,CASSQYSGTLINYGYTF,TRBV4-1,.,.,TRBJ1-2
TGCGCCAGCAGCCTCGTAATAGCGGGGCCCCTGGGTGAGCAGTTCTTC,CASSLVIAGPLGEQFF,TRBV4-1,.,TRBD2,TRBJ2-1
TGTGCCAGCAGCACTGCAGGGGGAACAGATACGCAGTATTTT,CASSTAGGTDTQYF,TRBV7-8,.,TRBD1,TRBJ2-3
TGTGCCAGCAGCTCAGACTTTTCTCCGGGCGAGCAGTACTTC,CASSSDFSPGEQYF,TRBV5-4,.,.,TRBJ2-7
TGCGCCAGCAGCCAAGGGACAGGGCCGGTCTACGAGCAGTACTTC,CASSQGTGPVYEQYF,TRBV4-1,.,TRBD1,TRBJ2-7
TGTGCCAGCAGCTTAGATGGGGGCAACTACGAGCAGTACTTC,CASSLDGGNYEQYF,TRBV11-2,.,.,TRBJ2-7
TGTGCCAGCAGCTTACCGGTCGATGACTTTAACTACGAGCAGTACTTC,CASSLPVDDFNYEQYF,TRBV7-2,.,.,TRBJ2-7
TGTGCCAGCCTCGACCGGTTAAGGTCCTACAATGAGCAGTTCTTC,CASLDRLRSYNEQFF,TRBV28,.,.,TRBJ2-1
TGTGCCAGCAGCTTAGATGGCGTGGGCAGAGTGAACACTGAAGCTTTCTTT,CASSLDGVGRVNTEAFF,TRBV7-9,few,.,TRBJ1-1
TGTGCCAGCAGCTTGAACAGGGACACCCTTACTGGTGAGCAGTTCTTC,CASSLNRDTLTGEQFF,TRBV13,.,.,TRBJ2-1
TGTGCCAGCAGCTTGGGTTACGGAGCTACCCCTTCAACTAATGAAAAACTGTTTTTT,CASSLGYGATPSTNEKLFF,TRBV28,.,.,TRBJ1-4
TGCGCCAGCAGCGAGGGGCCGTATAATTCACCCCTCCACTTT,CASSEGPYNSPLHF,TRBV4-1,.,.,TRBJ1-6
TGTGCCTGGAGTGCCCGGACCCGAAACACTGAAGCTTTCTTT,CAWSARTRNTEAFF,TRBV30,.,.,TRBJ1-1
TGTGCCAGCGGCCTCTTTCGTTCTAGCGGGAGTCGAGATACGCAGTATTTT,CASGLFRSSGSRDTQYF,TRBV27,.,TRBD2,TRBJ2-3
TGTGCCAGCAGCTTATGGACAGGGTCCTCTGGGGCCAACGTCCTGACTTTC,CASSLWTGSSGANVLTF,TRBV7-9,.,TRBD1,TRBJ2-6
TGTGCCAGCACGGCCGGACGGCCGAACACCGGGGAGCTGTTTTTT,CASTAGRPNTGELFF,TRBV2,.,.,TRBJ2-2
TGTGCCAGCAGTGAGGGGCGGGAATTATCCACAGATACGCAGTATTTT,CASSEGRELSTDTQYF,TRBV2,.,.,TRBJ2-3
TGCGCCAGCAGCACAATAGCGGGAGGGCCTTACGAGCAGTACTTC,CASSTIAGGPYEQYF,TRBV4-1,.,TRBD2,TRBJ2-7
TGTGCCAGTAGTATTGGCGGGGCTTCCTACGAGCAGTACTTC,CASSIGGASYEQYF,TRBV19,.,.,TRBJ2-7